This TCR beta chain was documented in a study of cytomegalovirus exposure and HLA in healthy donors. The CDR3 consists of 15 residues. V lost 4 bases, J lost 4 bases, and 17 bases lay in between. Germline V gene sequence: CDR1 SGHNT, CDR2 YYREEE (reference sequence). This table comes from immunoSEQ multiplex PCR, and its TCRdb copy is limited to in-frame clones, with some not included. This table has over 200,000 clones, roughly 88% appearing once. Material: PBMCs. The receptor's source is a woman in her 30s in good health and CMV-seronegative. The rearrangement uses TRBV5-4 and TRBJ2-5; D might be TRBD2 (6 bases). The CDR3 is CASSPRPGDGETQYF. The CDR3 nucleotides are TGTGCCAGCAGCCCCCGCCCGGGGGATGGAGAGACCCAGTACTTC.